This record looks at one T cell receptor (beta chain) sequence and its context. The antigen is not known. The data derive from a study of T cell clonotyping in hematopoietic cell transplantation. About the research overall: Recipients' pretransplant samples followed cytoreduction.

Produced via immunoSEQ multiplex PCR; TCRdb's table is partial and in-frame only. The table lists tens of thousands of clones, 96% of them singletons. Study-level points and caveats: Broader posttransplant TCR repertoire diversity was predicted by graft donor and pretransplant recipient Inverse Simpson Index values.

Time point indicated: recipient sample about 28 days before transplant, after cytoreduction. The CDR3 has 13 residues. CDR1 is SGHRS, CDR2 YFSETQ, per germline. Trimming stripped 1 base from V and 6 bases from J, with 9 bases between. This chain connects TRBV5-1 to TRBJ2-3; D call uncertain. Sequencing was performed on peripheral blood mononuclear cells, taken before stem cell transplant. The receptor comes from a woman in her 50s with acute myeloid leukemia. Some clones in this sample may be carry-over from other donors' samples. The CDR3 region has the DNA TGCGCCAGCAGCTTGAACCCGATGGATACGCAGTATTTT. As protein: CASSLNPMDTQYF. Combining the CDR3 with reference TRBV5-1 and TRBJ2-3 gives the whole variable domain KAGVTQTPRYLIKTRGQQVTLSCSPISGHRSVSWYQQTPGQGLQFLFEYFSETQRNKGNFPGRFSGRQFSNSRSEMNVSTLELGDSALYLCASSLNPMDTQYFGPGTRLTVL.